Each of the 14 T cell receptor beta chains below was sequenced from the same sample in a study of T-cell memory formation after mild COVID-19. TCRdb re-called the 5' RACE reads with MiXCR, one entry per CDR3 protein. The sample lists 300,000 to 400,000 distinct CDR3 sequences, 28% occurring once. Material: PBMCs or a T cell subset sorted from them (not recorded which). These receptors were taken from an adult woman who had mild COVID-19 (a few samples of this study predate the infection). Cell type and time point are not known.

This clonotype was observed a handful of times. J is TRBJ2-3 and V is TRBV7-3; tentatively, D is TRBD2 (6 bases). CDR3 size: 15 residues. The germline V gene encodes CDR1 SGHTA and CDR2 FQGTGA. V lost 2 bases and J lost 4, with 13 bases in between. The CDR3 DNA reads as TGTGCCAGCAGCTTAGGGCGGGGTCCGTCAGATACGCAGTATTTT. The encoded protein is CASSLGRGPSDTQYF.

This clonotype was detected only a few times. The chain is built from TRBV6-5 and TRBJ2-1; TRBD2 agrees at 10 bases. Germline-derived CDR1 and CDR2 are MNHEY and SVGAGI. This CDR3 spans 17 amino acids. J was trimmed by 4 bases and V by 5 bases; bases with no gene match: 11. The CDR3: CASSGKYGTSVYNEQFF. The CDR3 region has the DNA TGTGCCAGCAGTGGAAAGTACGGGACTAGCGTGTACAATGAGCAGTTCTTC.

The chain uses TRBV7-2 and TRBJ1-5; D gene uncertain. Looked up from germline, CDR1 is SGHTA and CDR2 is FQGNSA. Trimming cost V 7 bases and J 0 bases, with 7 bases left between them. This CDR3 spans 13 amino acids. In nucleotides, the CDR3 is TGTGCCAGCACCGACTATAGCAATCAGCCCCAGCATTTT. Protein sequence: CASTDYSNQPQHF.

The genes are TRBV18 and TRBJ1-1; TRBD1 is a possible D gene (5 bases). This CDR3 comprises 12 residues. CDR1 KGHSH and CDR2 LQKENI come from the germline V gene. The V end lost 1 base, the J end lost 11 bases, and 11 bases lay between the germline ends. The CDR3 here is CASSPQDKRAFF. As DNA, the CDR3 is TGTGCCAGCTCACCACAGGACAAACGGGCTTTCTTT.

J is TRBJ2-5 and V is TRBV20-1; 9 bases agree with TRBD1. Germline lookup yields CDR1 DFQATT and CDR2 SNEGSKA (reference sequence). V lost 6 bases, J lost 6 bases, and 14 bases stayed unmatched. This CDR3 has 15 amino acids. CDR3 residues: CSAGTSGTGKQTQYF. The CDR3 coding sequence is TGCAGTGCCGGAACTTCCGGGACAGGGAAACAGACCCAGTACTTC.

V gene TRBV6-1 combines with J gene TRBJ1-2; D gene ambiguous. The germline V and J ends were trimmed by 0 bases and 0 bases, with 5 bases remaining between them. The CDR3 covers 14 residues. The germline CDR1 and CDR2 sequences are MNHNS and SASEGT. CDR3 in amino acids: CASSEAKANYGYTF. In nucleotides, the CDR3 is TGTGCCAGCAGTGAAGCGAAAGCTAACTATGGCTACACCTTC.

The rearrangement uses TRBV7-9 and TRBJ1-5, with TRBD1 identical over 7 bases. This CDR3 contains 16 residues. V dropped 5 bases and J dropped 0; count of bases not matched to a gene: 7. Germline CDR1 and CDR2: SEHNR and FQNEAQ (reference sequence). The CDR3 reads CASSAGTVDSNQPQHF. The CDR3, as DNA: TGTGCCAGCAGCGCAGGGACAGTCGATAGCAATCAGCCCCAGCATTTT.

The chain is built from TRBV7-9 and TRBJ2-7; a weak D match, TRBD1 (6 bases). V was pared by 6 bases and J by 2 bases, with 17 bases between. Germline-derived CDR1 and CDR2 are SEHNR and FQNEAQ (reference sequence). This CDR3 contains 15 residues. In DNA form, the CDR3 reads TGTGCCAGCAGACCAGAACGGACAGTCCCCTACGAGCAGTACTTC. It specifies CASRPERTVPYEQYF.

The gene calls are TRBV20-1 and TRBJ1-1, with D unclear. Germline CDR1 and CDR2: DFQATT and SNEGSKA (reference sequence). Trimming stripped 0 bases from V and 2 bases from J, with 13 bases between. The CDR3 consists of 15 residues. This CDR3 reads CSARDSRGPNTEAFF. For the CDR3, the DNA is TGCAGTGCTAGAGATAGCAGAGGGCCCAACACTGAAGCTTTCTTT.

J is TRBJ1-2 and V is TRBV3-1; D is unclear. Trimming removed 4 bases from V and 3 bases from J, with 12 bases in between. The CDR3 contains 14 residues. Germline values: CDR1 LGHDT, CDR2 YNNKEL (reference sequence). CDR3 coding DNA: TGTGCCAGCAGCCCACGCCCCACCGACTATGGCTACACCTTC. Amino acids: CASSPRPTDYGYTF.

The J gene is TRBJ2-1, the V gene TRBV19, with D unclear. V shed 3 bases and J shed 6 bases, with 12 bases lying between them. The CDR3 covers 14 residues. Germline V lookup: CDR1 LNHDA, CDR2 SQIVND (reference sequence). CDR3 region: CASSIGMIFNEQFF. In nucleotides, the CDR3 is TGTGCCAGTAGTATTGGTATGATATTCAATGAGCAGTTCTTC.

V and J are TRBV7-2 and TRBJ1-5, with TRBD1 matching 7 bases. CDR1 is SGHTA and CDR2 is FQGNSA in the germline V gene. CDR3 length: 15 amino acids. With V trimmed by 5 bases and J by 4 bases, 8 bases remained unmatched. The CDR3: CASSPTGTTNQPQHF. CDR3 DNA: TGTGCCAGCAGCCCGACAGGGACTACGAATCAGCCCCAGCATTTT.

In DNA, the CDR3 is TGTGCCAGCAGTGACGACTGGTCCGCGGGGTATGAGCAGTTCTTC. Amino acid sequence: CASSDDWSAGYEQFF. V is TRBV6-1 and J is TRBJ2-1; D is possibly TRBD2 (6 bases). The CDR3 runs to 15 residues. The germline V gene encodes CDR1 MNHNS and CDR2 SASEGT. The V end was cut by 3 bases, the J end by 8 bases, with 17 bases between.

This clonotype was counted a few times. V gene TRBV7-9 combines with J gene TRBJ2-2; D unresolved. Germline CDR1 is SEHNR and CDR2 is FQNEAQ (reference sequence). This CDR3 has 9 residues. V lost 5 bases and J 16 bases, leaving 8 bases between the germline ends. CDR3 residues: CASSPLGFF. The CDR3 bases are TGTGCCAGCAGCCCTCTGGGGTTTTTT.